Below are 12 T cell receptor beta chains sequenced from a single sample in a study of cytomegalovirus exposure and HLA in healthy donors. A multiplex PCR was run with 60 Vbeta primers and 13 Jbeta primers. The protocol was immunoSEQ multiplex PCR, while the TCRdb copy is restricted to in-frame clones and leaves out a portion. The sample records around 130,000 clones, under 90% being singletons. The sample was PBMCs. The receptors originated from a man younger than 30 in good health and CMV-seronegative.

The chain has TRBV5-8 and TRBJ2-7, with D maybe TRBD1 (7 bases). The V end lost 4 bases, the J end lost 0 bases, and 20 bases lay between the germline ends. Per germline, CDR1 SGHTS and CDR2 YDEGEE. This CDR3 contains 17 residues. DNA of the CDR3: TGTGCCAGCAGCCCAGTCCAGGGGCGGGACAGCTCCTACGAGCAGTACTTC. Protein sequence: CASSPVQGRDSSYEQYF. Full variable domain (outside the CDR3, taken from reference TRBV5-8 and TRBJ2-7): EAGVTQSPTHLIKTRGQQATLRCSPISGHTSVYWYQQALGLGLQFLLWYDEGEERNRGNFPPRFSGRQFPNYSSELNVNALELEDSALYLCASSPVQGRDSSYEQYFGPGTRLTVT.

This chain connects TRBV10-1 to TRBJ2-2; D perhaps matches TRBD1 (6 bases). The germline gives CDR1 WNHNN, CDR2 SYGVQD (reference sequence). The CDR3 runs to 13 residues. V was clipped by 6 bases and J by 5 bases, with 10 bases between them. This chain's CDR3 is CASRMDRTGELFF. The CDR3 nucleotides are TGCGCCAGCAGAATGGACAGAACCGGGGAGCTGTTTTTT.

The chain couples TRBV21-1 to TRBJ2-5; TRBD1 is taken as the D call from the table, unchecked against the DNA. TRBV21-1 has pseudogene status. The CDR3 sequence is 13 residues long. CDR3 bases: TGTGCCAGCAGCAAGGGACAGAGAGAGACCCAGTACTTC. Translation: CASSKGQRETQYF.

The rearrangement links TRBV5-6 to TRBJ1-5, with a tentative D call TRBD1 (6 bases). The CDR3 runs 15 residues. Deletions cut 0 bases from V and 2 bases from J, with 9 bases between. The germline gives CDR1 SGHDT, CDR2 YYEEEE. CDR3 nucleotides: TGTGCCAGCAGCTTGGAGGCAGGGGGCAATCAGCCCCAGCATTTT. It codes for CASSLEAGGNQPQHF.

The chain couples TRBV7-2 to TRBJ1-2; D gene unclear. Trimming took off 5 bases at V and 7 bases at J, with 11 bases between the two ends. The CDR3 is made up of 12 amino acids. The germline V gene has CDR1 SGHTA and CDR2 FQGNSA. In nucleotides, the CDR3 is TGTGCCAGCAGCCATAGCACGGCTGGCTACACCTTC. Protein product: CASSHSTAGYTF.

V usage is TRBV6-6 and J usage is TRBJ2-3, with unresolved D. Germline V gene lookup returns CDR1 MNHNY and CDR2 SVGAGI (reference sequence). This CDR3 has 11 amino acids. The CDR3 sequence is CVVESADTQYF. For the CDR3, the DNA is TGTGTTGTGGAGAGCGCAGATACGCAGTATTTT.

The V call is TRBV6-5, the J call TRBJ1-4, with 7 bases aligning to TRBD1. This CDR3 spans 15 amino acids. Per the germline V gene, CDR1 is MNHEY and CDR2 is SVGAGI. Trimming removed 6 bases from V and 4 bases from J; junction bases left unmatched: 8. The CDR3 loop is CASSRQGPNNEKLFF. CDR3 bases: TGTGCCAGCAGCCGACAGGGTCCGAATAATGAAAAACTGTTTTTT.

The V call is TRBV11-2, the J call TRBJ1-1, with TRBD1 matching 7 bases. This CDR3 has 13 amino acids. V gave up 5 bases and J gave up 5 bases; unmatched junction bases: 5. Germline V gene lookup returns CDR1 SGHAT and CDR2 FQNNGV. The chain's CDR3 is CASSTGVDTEAFF. The CDR3 DNA reads TGTGCCAGCAGCACAGGGGTAGATACTGAAGCTTTCTTT.

The chain combines TRBV28 with TRBJ2-5, with TRBD2 identical over 13 bases. With 3 bases clipped from V and 4 bases from J, the junction kept 8 bases outside the gene matches. The CDR3 is 17 residues long. Germline-derived CDR1 and CDR2 are MDHEN and SYDVKM. This chain's CDR3 is CASSLPTSGGGRETQYF. The DNA for the CDR3 is TGTGCCAGCAGTTTGCCCACTAGCGGGGGGGGTCGAGAGACCCAGTACTTC. The whole variable domain, filled in from reference TRBV28 and TRBJ2-5, reads DVKVTQSSRYLVKRTGEKVFLECVQDMDHENMFWYRQDPGLGLRLIYFSYDVKMKEKGDIPEGYSVSREKKERFSLILESASTNQTSMYLCASSLPTSGGGRETQYFGPGTRLLVL.

The chain is built from TRBV5-1 and TRBJ1-4; 8 positions match TRBD1. CDR1 SGHRS and CDR2 YFSETQ come from the germline V gene. With V trimmed by 4 bases and J by 11 bases, 13 bases remained unmatched. This CDR3 has 15 amino acids. Written as DNA, the CDR3 is TGCGCCAGCAGCCTTTCAGGGGGCGAGTTTGAGAAACTGTTTTTT. Translation gives CASSLSGGEFEKLFF.

The V gene is TRBV2, the J gene TRBJ2-7, with D possibly matching TRBD2 (7 bases). The CDR3 covers 15 residues. V lost 7 bases, J lost 0 bases, and 16 bases lay in between. CDR1 SNHLY and CDR2 FYNNEI come from the germline V gene. This chain's CDR3 is CASIGSGDNSYEQYF. In DNA, the CDR3 is TGTGCCAGCATAGGGAGCGGGGACAACTCCTACGAGCAGTACTTC.

This chain uses TRBV9 with TRBJ1-4; D is unresolved. CDR3 length: 16 amino acids. Germline CDR1 reads SGDLS; CDR2 reads YYNGEE. Trimming stripped 4 bases from V and 6 bases from J, with 19 bases between. The CDR3 loop is CASSTYDEGKDEKLFF. CDR3 DNA: TGTGCCAGCAGCACCTACGACGAGGGTAAGGATGAAAAACTGTTTTTT.